These 17 T cell receptor beta chains were all obtained from the same sample, sequenced in a study of T cell repertoires in cytomegalovirus infection. TCRdb reanalysed the reads using MiXCR and keeps one entry per CDR3 protein. This sample has 200,000 to 250,000 distinct CDR3 sequences; 10% to 15% occur once, and the top ten carry 1.5% to 2%. What was sequenced was PBMCs. These receptors all stem from a human donor in good health (CMV status not recorded). Some clones in this sample may be carry-over from other donors' samples.

This clonotype showed up many times. V gene TRBV6-2 or TRBV6-3 combines with J gene TRBJ2-6; weak D call: TRBD2 (6 bases). The length of the CDR3 is 15 residues. Germline CDR1 and CDR2: MNHEY and SVGEGT. Trimming removed 5 bases at V and 2 bases at J, with 10 bases between. The DNA of the CDR3 is TGTGCCAGCAGTCGGGGGTCCCCTGGGGCCAACGTCCTGACTTTC. Protein sequence: CASSRGSPGANVLTF.

The table lists this clonotype with many counts. One junction end does not reproduce the germline sequence, and a read error may be involved. The chain has TRBV6-2 or TRBV6-3 and TRBJ2-2, with 9 bases matching TRBD2. The CDR3 length is 15 residues. Germline V gives CDR1 MNHEY, CDR2 SVGEGT. The CDR3 coding sequence is TGTGCCAGCAGGGGCGGACTAGCGAATACCGGGGAGCTGTTTTTT. This sequence encodes CASRGGLANTGELFF.

Many counts were recorded for this clonotype. V gene TRBV7-2 combines with J gene TRBJ2-1; D not resolved. CDR3 length: 15 residues. Trimming stripped 8 bases from V and 2 bases from J, with 16 bases between. Germline V gene data show CDR1 as SGHTA and CDR2 as FQGNSA. CDR3 amino acids: CASAALRLPYNEQFF. In nucleotides, the CDR3 is TGTGCCAGCGCGGCCCTGAGGCTACCCTACAATGAGCAGTTCTTC.

The chain joins TRBV3-1 to TRBJ2-5, with TRBD2 matching over 7 bases. V was pared by 0 bases and J by 7 bases, with 8 bases of the junction left unmatched. The CDR3 is 15 amino acids. The germline gives CDR1 LGHDT, CDR2 YNNKEL (reference sequence). In DNA form, the CDR3 reads TGTGCCAGCAGCCAAGATCTGGGGGGGACGGGGACCCAGTACTTC. Translated: CASSQDLGGTGTQYF.

This chain uses TRBV18 with TRBJ1-4; D gene unclear. The CDR3 covers 13 residues. Trimming stripped 6 bases from V and 8 bases from J, with 13 bases between. Germline V CDR1 and CDR2: KGHSH, LQKENI. The CDR3 DNA sequence: TGTGCCAGCTCGCCGGCGGAGACCGAAAAACTGTTTTTT. Translated, it gives CASSPAETEKLFF.

The V call is TRBV6-5, the J call TRBJ2-4, with TRBD1 matching over 7 bases. The CDR3 is 17 amino acids. Germline V gene data show CDR1 as MNHEY and CDR2 as SVGAGI. V lost 5 bases, J lost 0 bases, and 10 bases stayed unmatched. CDR3 sequence: CASSRAGTAQAKNIQYF. CDR3 bases: TGTGCCAGCAGTCGAGCTGGGACAGCTCAAGCCAAAAACATTCAGTACTTC.

This clonotype was recorded at least ten times. The chain is built from TRBV12-3 or TRBV12-4 and TRBJ1-2; weak D call: TRBD1 (5 bases). The CDR3 sequence is 12 residues long. V dropped 3 bases and J dropped 8 bases, with 10 bases sitting between them. In nucleotides, the CDR3 is TGTGCCAGCAGTTTTGGGGACGGAGGCTACACCTTC. Its translation: CASSFGDGGYTF.

This clonotype was observed many times. The rearrangement joins TRBV4-3 to TRBJ1-6; 7 bases fit TRBD1. This CDR3 comprises 16 residues. V was pared by 0 bases and J by 7 bases, with 6 bases of the junction left unmatched. Germline V lookup: CDR1 LGHNA, CDR2 YSLEER. This CDR3 reads CASSQDRRGLNSPLHF. CDR3 sequence (DNA): TGCGCCAGCAGCCAAGATAGGAGGGGGCTAAATTCACCCCTCCACTTT.

Turning to this clonotype: With a much larger clone just one base away, this may be a read error. CDR3 protein: CASSPLAGTETQYF. The CDR3 DNA is TGTGCCAGCAGCCCCTTAGCGGGGACAGAGACGCAGTATTTT. The chain recombines TRBV7-2 with TRBJ2-3; perhaps TRBD2 as D (8 bases). Germline CDR1 is SGHTA and CDR2 is FQGNSA. The CDR3 has 14 amino acids.

This clonotype was seen many times. The chain recombines TRBV7-2 with TRBJ1-2; 7 bases align to TRBD1. The CDR3 runs to 18 residues. V lost 4 bases, J lost 2 bases, and 16 bases stayed unmatched. Germline assignment: CDR1 SGHTA and CDR2 FQGNSA. The CDR3, as DNA: TGTGCCAGCAGCTACGGGGGGACAGCGTCACGGATGAACTATGGCTACACCTTC. Amino acids: CASSYGGTASRMNYGYTF.

This clonotype has ten or more counts. The chain couples TRBV12-3 or TRBV12-4 to TRBJ1-6; D gene ambiguous. This CDR3 has 15 amino acids. V lost 5 bases and J 4 bases, leaving 12 bases between the germline ends. The chain's CDR3 is CASSLLGPYNSPLHF. CDR3 DNA sequence: TGTGCCAGCAGTCTTCTGGGTCCTTATAATTCACCCCTCCACTTT.

This clonotype came up many times. This chain links TRBV7-2 with TRBJ2-7, with TRBD2 matching 13 bases. V was pared by 4 bases and J by 6 bases, with 9 bases of the junction left unmatched. The germline CDR1 and CDR2 sequences are SGHTA and FQGNSA. The CDR3 extends over 16 amino acids. CDR3 sequence: CASSSTSGGASAEQYF. In DNA form, the CDR3 reads TGTGCCAGCAGCTCCACTAGCGGGGGGGCCAGCGCCGAGCAGTACTTC.

This clonotype was observed at least ten times. CDR3 loop: CASTQSGANVLTF. In DNA form, the CDR3 reads TGTGCCAGCACTCAATCTGGGGCCAACGTCCTGACTTTC. This chain uses TRBV6-1 with TRBJ2-6; D gene uncertain. The V gene's germline CDR1 is MNHNS and CDR2 SASEGT. This CDR3 spans 13 amino acids. V lost 7 bases to trimming and J lost 1 base, with 5 bases between them.

This clonotype was picked up many times. V gene TRBV7-2 combines with J gene TRBJ1-1; 7 bases align to TRBD1. Germline CDR1 is SGHTA and CDR2 is FQGNSA. The CDR3 is 15 residues long. The V segment lost 1 base and the J segment 0 bases; nucleotides outside the gene matches: 2. CDR3 sequence: CASSLVTGMNTEAFF. As DNA, the CDR3 is TGTGCCAGCAGCTTAGTGACAGGGATGAACACTGAAGCTTTCTTT.

This clonotype has just a few counts. A much more abundant neighbour one base away suggests this may be a read error. The chain is built from TRBV6-6 and TRBJ2-5; D is ambiguous. V was clipped by 3 bases and J by 5 bases, with 7 bases between them. Germline values: CDR1 MNHNY, CDR2 SVGAGI (reference sequence). The CDR3 has 12 residues. The CDR3 sequence is CASSYLPETQYF. The CDR3 nucleotides read TGTGCCAGCAGTTATCTCCCGGAGACCCAGTACTTC.

This clonotype was recorded at least ten times. The V gene is TRBV7-8, the J gene TRBJ2-7; 7 nucleotides line up with TRBD2. CDR1 is SGHVS and CDR2 is FQNEAQ in the germline V gene. This CDR3 spans 15 amino acids. J lost 2 bases, V lost 3 bases, and 7 bases had no gene match. This chain's CDR3 is CASSLVGRETYEQYF. CDR3 bases: TGTGCCAGCAGCTTGGTTGGGAGGGAGACCTACGAGCAGTACTTC.

For this clonotype: This sequence may be a read error, since a much larger clone differs from it by one base. The rearrangement joins TRBV19 to TRBJ2-2, with 7 bases matching TRBD1. The CDR3 contains 15 residues. The junction had 9 bases not matched to a gene; V was cut back by 5 bases and J by 6 bases. Looked up from germline, CDR1 is LNHDA and CDR2 is SQIVND (reference sequence). CDR3 nucleotides: TGTGCCAGTAGTGTAATACAGGGGTGGGCCGGGGAGCTGTTTTTT. Its protein product is CASSVIQGWAGELFF. The full variable domain, rest sourced from reference TRBV19 and TRBJ2-2, is DGGITQSPKYLFRKEGQNVTLSCEQNLNHDAMYWYRQDPGQGLRLIYYSQIVNDFQKGDIAEGYSVSREKKESFPLTVTSAQKNPTAFYLCASSVIQGWAGELFFGEGSRLTVL.